The 26 T cell receptor beta chains below were found in one sample sequenced in a study of blood T cell repertoires in COVID-19. TCRdb's table, derived via immunoSEQ multiplex PCR, lists solely in-frame clones and lacks some. The sample consists of under 200,000 clones, more than 60% of them appearing once. Sequenced sample: peripheral blood. The receptors here all came from a man aged 55 to 70 with acute or convalescent COVID-19.

This chain connects TRBV4-1 to TRBJ2-2; 8 nucleotides match TRBD1. The germline V gene has CDR1 MGHRA and CDR2 YSYEKL. The V and J ends lost 4 bases and 3 bases, in that order; junction bases with no gene match: 4. The CDR3 has 15 amino acids. CDR3 DNA: TGCGCCAGCAGCCGACCGGACAGGGACACCGGGGAGCTGTTTTTT. Protein product: CASSRPDRDTGELFF.

This clone was seen more than once but under ten times. The chain links TRBV7-9 to TRBJ2-1; no firm D call. V shed 5 bases and J shed 4 bases, with 9 bases lying between them. CDR3 length: 13 residues. The germline CDR1 and CDR2 sequences are SEHNR and FQNEAQ (reference sequence). CDR3: CASSPSVYNEQFF. The CDR3 DNA follows: TGTGCCAGCAGCCCCTCGGTGTACAATGAGCAGTTCTTC.

This clone was counted a few times. This chain uses TRBV11-2 with TRBJ1-6; D unresolved. Trimming took off 1 base at V and 4 bases at J, with 11 bases between the two ends. This CDR3 is 16 amino acids long. Germline CDR1 reads SGHAT; CDR2 reads FQNNGV. CDR3 nucleotides: TGTGCCAGCAGCTTAGGAGGGCAGTATTATAATTCACCCCTCCACTTT. Translating gives CASSLGGQYYNSPLHF.

V and J are TRBV10-2 and TRBJ1-1; the D gene is possibly TRBD1 (6 bases). The V end was cut by 6 bases, the J end by 4 bases, with 12 bases between. Germline V gene data show CDR1 as WSHSY and CDR2 as SAAADI. The CDR3 runs 13 residues. Written as DNA, the CDR3 is TGCGCCAGCAGAAGACAGGTCGGCACTGAAGCTTTCTTT. Translated, it gives CASRRQVGTEAFF.

Only a few counts were recorded for this clone. The CDR3 spells CASSQDLTDYNEQFF. The DNA for the CDR3 is TGCGCCAGCAGCCAAGACCTGACAGATTACAATGAGCAGTTCTTC. The chain couples TRBV4-1 to TRBJ2-1; perhaps TRBD1 as D (5 bases). The CDR3 sequence is 15 residues long. The ends were cut back, 0 bases at V and 4 bases at J, with 10 bases in the middle. Germline V gene data show CDR1 as MGHRA and CDR2 as YSYEKL.

The chain has TRBV30 and TRBJ2-1; D remains unclear. This CDR3 is built from 12 residues. Germline-derived CDR1 and CDR2 are GTSNPN and SVGIG (reference sequence). The germline V and J ends were trimmed by 7 bases and 10 bases, with 17 bases remaining between them. The CDR3 loop reads CASGLRSEEQFF. For the CDR3, the DNA is TGTGCCTCAGGTCTGAGATCCGAAGAGCAGTTCTTC.

This clone appeared once. The chain has TRBV10-1 and TRBJ1-2, with D unresolved. Deletions cut 0 bases from V and 8 bases from J, with 16 bases between. This CDR3 has 15 residues. CDR1 is WNHNN, CDR2 SYGVQD, per germline (reference sequence). In DNA, the CDR3 is TGCGCCAGCAGTGAGTCTCATGCGGATCTTAGGGGCTACACCTTC. The encoded protein is CASSESHADLRGYTF.

The chain links TRBV18 to TRBJ1-1; the match to TRBD1 covers 9 bases. With 3 bases clipped from V and 6 bases from J, the junction kept 8 bases outside the gene matches. The length of the CDR3 is 15 residues. Germline V gene sequence: CDR1 KGHSH, CDR2 LQKENI. The CDR3 sequence: CASSPPGQGTSEAFF. For the CDR3, the DNA is TGTGCCAGCTCACCTCCCGGACAGGGGACCTCTGAAGCTTTCTTT.

This sequence joins TRBV7-8 and TRBJ1-2, with D maybe TRBD1 (6 bases). Germline assignment: CDR1 SGHVS and CDR2 FQNEAQ. The ends were cut back, 5 bases at V and 4 bases at J, with 14 bases in the middle. The CDR3 has 14 residues. CDR3 protein: CASSHLRGAYGYTF. CDR3 bases: TGTGCCAGCAGCCACCTACGGGGGGCCTATGGCTACACCTTC.

This chain connects TRBV10-2 to TRBJ1-6; D might be TRBD1 (5 bases). Germline lookup yields CDR1 WSHSY and CDR2 SAAADI. The CDR3 length is 14 residues. V lost 2 bases to trimming and J lost 6 bases, with 8 bases between them. DNA for the CDR3: TGCGCCAGCAGTGAGGGGGGGGGTAATTCACCCCTCCACTTT. Translated: CASSEGGGNSPLHF.

In this sample, this clone turned up once. V is TRBV24-1 and J is TRBJ2-1, with 7 bases lining up with TRBD1. Trimming at V came to 3 bases and at J to 5 bases, leaving 12 bases not matched to a gene. This CDR3 spans 17 amino acids. Germline CDR1 reads KGHDR; CDR2 reads SFDVKD. The CDR3 loop reads CATSDQKTGIVNNEQFF. As DNA, the CDR3 is TGTGCCACCAGTGATCAAAAGACAGGGATCGTAAACAATGAGCAGTTCTTC.

The genes are TRBV27 and TRBJ2-1; 8 nucleotides align to TRBD1. Per the germline V gene, CDR1 is MNHEY and CDR2 is SMNVEV (reference sequence). This CDR3 region has 14 residues. Unmatched junction bases numbered 5, after V lost 5 bases and J lost 5 bases. The CDR3 DNA reads as TGTGCCAGCAGTGCCTTGACAGGGGACAATGAGCAGTTCTTC. Its translation is CASSALTGDNEQFF.

In this sample, this clone turned up a few times. The rearrangement links TRBV5-1 to TRBJ1-1, with 9 bases matching TRBD1. This CDR3 has 15 residues. CDR1 is SGHRS, CDR2 YFSETQ, per germline. The V gene end was trimmed by 4 bases and the J gene end by 4 bases; junction bases not matched to a gene: 8. The CDR3 loop reads CASSAEGQGVTEAFF. The DNA for the CDR3 is TGCGCCAGCAGCGCGGAGGGACAGGGAGTCACTGAAGCTTTCTTT.

Concerning this clone: One end of the junction fails to match germline, which may point to a read error. The chain combines TRBV7-7 with TRBJ1-5; D possibly corresponds to TRBD1 (6 bases). This CDR3 is 16 amino acids long. The germline gives CDR1 SSHAT, CDR2 FNYEAQ (reference sequence). The CDR3 nucleotides are TGTGCTAGCAGCCCTCTGGGGGCCGGTAGCAATCAGCCCCAGCATTTT. Translated: CASSPLGAGSNQPQHF.

The rearrangement links TRBV5-6 to TRBJ1-1; D remains unclear. Germline-derived CDR1 and CDR2 are SGHDT and YYEEEE. The ends were cut back, 4 bases at V and 1 base at J, with 8 bases in the middle. The CDR3 totals 13 residues. CDR3 DNA sequence: TGTGCCAGCAGCGTCACAGAGAACACTGAAGCTTTCTTT. Translated, it gives CASSVTENTEAFF.

CDR3 DNA: TGTGCCAGCAGCCAAGTGGGCAGGGCGTACGAGCAGTACTTC. Its protein product is CASSQVGRAYEQYF. The rearrangement links TRBV3-1 (or the pseudogene TRBV3-2) to TRBJ2-7; D perhaps matches TRBD1 (5 bases). Per the germline V gene, CDR1 is LGHDT and CDR2 is YNNKEL (reference sequence). V was cut by 1 base and J by 4 bases, with 11 bases left in between. There are 14 residues in the CDR3.

The chain combines TRBV18 with TRBJ1-2; 10 nucleotides agree with TRBD1. Germline CDR1 KGHSH, CDR2 LQKENI. Losses at the gene ends were 2 bases for V and 6 bases for J; bases not matched to a gene: 6. This CDR3 comprises 15 residues. CDR3 sequence (DNA): TGTGCCAGCTCACCAAATACCGGGACAGGGGATGGCTACACCTTC. Translation: CASSPNTGTGDGYTF.

The CDR3 reads CAISETKDRDEQYF. The DNA of the CDR3 is TGTGCCATCAGTGAGACGAAGGACAGGGACGAGCAGTACTTC. The chain recombines TRBV10-3 with TRBJ2-7, with 8 bases lining up with TRBD1. The CDR3 is 14 amino acids. CDR1 and CDR2 (germline): ENHRY, SYGVKD. Trimming took 2 bases from V and 5 from J; bases not matched to a gene: 5.

The chain is built from TRBV12-3 or TRBV12-4 and TRBJ2-1, with 7 bases aligning to TRBD1. CDR3 length equals 13 residues. V lost 6 bases to trimming and J lost 7 bases; unmatched junction nucleotides: 6. The chain's CDR3 is CASSRDRINEQFF. In DNA form, the CDR3 reads TGTGCCAGCAGCCGGGACAGAATAAATGAGCAGTTCTTC.

J is TRBJ1-2 and V is TRBV9; TRBD1 matches 7 bases. The CDR3 totals 17 residues. Germline lookup yields CDR1 SGDLS and CDR2 YYNGEE. The ends lost 3 bases at V and 1 base at J; junction bases unmatched: 12. The CDR3 spells CASSAMGDRIFNYGYTF. In nucleotides, the CDR3 is TGTGCCAGCAGCGCGATGGGGGACAGAATTTTTAACTATGGCTACACCTTC.

This chain uses TRBV6-5 with TRBJ1-1, with 8 bases aligning to TRBD1. The CDR3 length is 14 residues. The V and J ends lost 6 bases and 5 bases, in that order; junction bases with no gene match: 8. CDR1 and CDR2 (germline): MNHEY, SVGAGI. Written as DNA, the CDR3 is TGTGCCAGCAGCCTGCAGGGGGCCAATACTGAAGCTTTCTTT. Protein product: CASSLQGANTEAFF.

On this clone itself: Within the sample, other DNA sequences also encode this same CDR3. The gene calls are TRBV5-1 and TRBJ2-2, with TRBD1 matching 7 bases. Trimming at V came to 5 bases and at J to 1 base, leaving 5 bases not matched to a gene. The CDR3 has 15 amino acids. CDR1 is SGHRS, CDR2 YFSETQ, per germline. The CDR3 bases are TGCGCCAGCAGTATAGGGGGCCTGAACACCGGGGAGCTGTTTTTT. This sequence encodes CASSIGGLNTGELFF.

This clone has just one count. The chain recombines TRBV7-2 with TRBJ2-5, with 7 bases matching TRBD2. V shed 5 bases, J shed 0 bases, and the junction held 9 bases outside the gene matches. The CDR3 covers 16 residues. Germline V gene data show CDR1 as SGHTA and CDR2 as FQGNSA. CDR3 sequence reads: CASSPAGGGYQETQYF. The CDR3 DNA follows: TGTGCCAGCAGCCCAGCGGGCGGGGGATACCAAGAGACCCAGTACTTC.

The chain recombines TRBV11-2 with TRBJ1-1, with D unclear. Germline CDR1 and CDR2: SGHAT and FQNNGV. This CDR3 comprises 13 residues. V lost 1 base and J 0 bases, leaving 3 bases between the germline ends. The CDR3 DNA reads as TGTGCCAGCAGCTTAGGAGTGAACACTGAAGCTTTCTTT. Amino acids: CASSLGVNTEAFF. The whole variable domain, filled in from reference TRBV11-2 and TRBJ1-1, reads EAGVAQSPRYKIIEKRQSVAFWCNPISGHATLYWYQQILGQGPKLLIQFQNNGVVDDSQLPKDRFSAERLKGVDSTLKIQPAKLEDSAVYLCASSLGVNTEAFFGQGTRLTVV.

CDR3 coding DNA: TGTGCCAGCAGCCAGTATACAGATACGCAGTATTTT. It yields the protein CASSQYTDTQYF. The chain uses TRBV9 and TRBJ2-3; D gene ambiguous. Germline CDR1 reads SGDLS; CDR2 reads YYNGEE. The CDR3 extends over 12 amino acids. With 4 bases removed from V and 3 bases from J, the gap between germline ends came to 6 bases.

The chain carries TRBV11-3 and TRBJ1-3; D is undetermined. This CDR3 contains 13 residues. Germline values: CDR1 SGHNT, CDR2 YENEEA. Trimming pared 5 bases from V and 0 bases from J, leaving 5 bases between. CDR3 DNA: TGTGCCAGCAGCGCGAGCTCTGGAAACACCATATATTTT. Its protein product is CASSASSGNTIYF.